The 26 T cell receptor beta chains below all came from one sample that was sequenced in a study of long-term antiretroviral therapy in people with HIV. The authors ran the immunoSEQ assay, v3.0, at survey level. Here immunoSEQ multiplex PCR was the method, and the copy in TCRdb shows in-frame clones only, minus some. The sample has 15,000 to 20,000 clones; 75% to 85% are singletons. Sequenced here: unsorted PBMCs, sampled 0.1 years before starting antiretroviral therapy. These receptors came from a man younger than 35 with HIV.

This clone was observed a handful of times. V is TRBV28 and J is TRBJ2-2; 10 bases are shared with TRBD2. The V gene's germline CDR1 is MDHEN and CDR2 SYDVKM. The V gene end was trimmed by 4 bases and the J gene end by 1 base; junction bases not matched to a gene: 15. There are 20 residues in the CDR3. CDR3 sequence reads: CASSSPPSGGRNWNTGELFF. The CDR3 DNA sequence: TGTGCCAGCAGTTCCCCACCTAGCGGGGGTCGTAACTGGAACACCGGGGAGCTGTTTTTT.

The chain carries TRBV5-1 and TRBJ2-7; D is unresolved. The V gene's germline CDR1 is SGHRS and CDR2 YFSETQ. With 0 bases removed from V and 4 bases from J, the gap between germline ends came to 14 bases. CDR3 length: 15 residues. The CDR3 DNA follows: TGCGCCAGCAGCTTGGGACGGATCTTATCTTACGAGCAGTACTTC. Translation gives CASSLGRILSYEQYF. The full variable domain, in which reference TRBV5-1 and TRBJ2-7 provide the parts outside the CDR3, is KAGVTQTPRYLIKTRGQQVTLSCSPISGHRSVSWYQQTPGQGLQFLFEYFSETQRNKGNFPGRFSGRQFSNSRSEMNVSTLELGDSALYLCASSLGRILSYEQYFGPGTRLTVT.

The chain couples TRBV7-9 to TRBJ1-2, with 10 bases identical to TRBD1. Looked up from germline, CDR1 is SEHNR and CDR2 is FQNEAQ (reference sequence). Trimming removed 4 bases from V and 6 bases from J; junction bases left unmatched: 8. The CDR3 loop spans 15 amino acids. CDR3 bases: TGTGCCAGCAGCTCCGACAGGGGGCGCCTGGATGGCTACACCTTC. It encodes CASSSDRGRLDGYTF.

The chain combines TRBV6-1 with TRBJ1-1; D is possibly TRBD1 (5 bases). CDR1 and CDR2 from the germline V gene are MNHNS and SASEGT. The CDR3 spans 12 residues. Trimming pared 8 bases from V and 7 bases from J, leaving 14 bases between. The CDR3 sequence is CASFRDGLEAFF. For the CDR3, the DNA is TGTGCCAGCTTCCGGGACGGCCTTGAAGCTTTCTTT.

V and J are TRBV28 and TRBJ1-4; D is ambiguous. Trimming shortened V by 6 bases and J by 7 bases, and 9 bases separated the two germline ends. The CDR3 totals 12 residues. Germline CDR1 is MDHEN and CDR2 is SYDVKM. CDR3 DNA sequence: TGTGCCAGCAGCCGCCGGGGTGAAAAACTGTTTTTT. It codes for CASSRRGEKLFF.

The genes are TRBV27 and TRBJ2-1, with D perhaps TRBD1 or TRBD2 (5 bases each). The CDR3 has 14 amino acids. Trimming cost V 6 bases and J 5 bases, with 14 bases left between them. Germline values: CDR1 MNHEY, CDR2 SMNVEV (reference sequence). The CDR3 sequence: CASRRGITDNEQFF. The CDR3 bases are TGTGCCAGCAGGAGGGGAATTACGGACAATGAGCAGTTCTTC.

This chain connects TRBV28 to TRBJ1-2, with 7 positions matching TRBD1. Germline-derived CDR1 and CDR2 are MDHEN and SYDVKM. With 4 bases clipped from V and 9 bases from J, the junction kept 8 bases outside the gene matches. CDR3 size: 13 residues. The CDR3 here is CASSSLGQASYTF. The CDR3 DNA sequence: TGTGCCAGCAGTTCCCTCGGACAGGCCAGCTACACCTTC.

This clone occurred once. The J gene is TRBJ2-2, the V gene TRBV19; D not certain. The germline V gene encodes CDR1 LNHDA and CDR2 SQIVND (reference sequence). The CDR3 has 14 amino acids. Trimming stripped 7 bases from V and 3 bases from J, with 12 bases between. The CDR3 nucleotides are TGTGCCAGTATTCTGGGTGGAGACACCGGGGAGCTGTTTTTT. Protein sequence: CASILGGDTGELFF.

As regards this clone: This same CDR3 is encoded by further DNA sequences in the sample. This chain connects TRBV7-3 to TRBJ2-7; TRBD1 aligns across 7 bases. The CDR3 contains 13 residues. CDR1 and CDR2 (germline): SGHTA, FQGTGA. Germline trimming cut 4 bases from V and 3 bases from J; bases unmatched to any gene: 3. CDR3 protein: CASSSRDSYEQYF. CDR3 DNA: TGTGCCAGCAGCTCCCGGGACAGCTACGAGCAGTACTTC.

The rearrangement links TRBV7-2 to TRBJ2-7; perhaps TRBD1 as D (6 bases). The CDR3 sequence is 15 residues long. V lost 5 bases, J lost 0 bases, and 14 bases lay in between. Germline V gives CDR1 SGHTA, CDR2 FQGNSA. The CDR3 DNA is TGTGCCAGCAGCCCGGACAGTCGGAGCTCCTACGAGCAGTACTTC. This sequence encodes CASSPDSRSSYEQYF.

The chain links TRBV5-5 to TRBJ1-3; D is uncertain. The CDR3 has 17 amino acids. Germline V gene sequence: CDR1 SGHKS, CDR2 YYEKEE (reference sequence). Trimming cost V 0 bases and J 0 bases, with 13 bases left between them. The CDR3 spells CASSLEGSSRSGNTIYF. CDR3 bases: TGTGCCAGCAGCTTGGAGGGCAGCTCGCGCTCTGGAAACACCATATATTTT. The full variable domain, rest sourced from reference TRBV5-5 and TRBJ1-3, is DAGVTQSPTHLIKTRGQQVTLRCSPISGHKSVSWYQQVLGQGPQFIFQYYEKEERGRGNFPDRFSARQFPNYSSELNVNALLLGDSALYLCASSLEGSSRSGNTIYFGEGSWLTVV.

The chain carries TRBV5-1 and TRBJ2-5; D is possibly TRBD2 (6 bases). V lost 2 bases, J lost 1 base, and 12 bases lay in between. There are 15 residues in the CDR3. Germline V lookup: CDR1 SGHRS, CDR2 YFSETQ. CDR3 in DNA: TGCGCCAGCAGCTTTGGAGGGTCCGTCCAAGAGACCCAGTACTTC. It specifies CASSFGGSVQETQYF. Based on the CDR3 plus reference TRBV5-1 and TRBJ2-5, the full variable domain is KAGVTQTPRYLIKTRGQQVTLSCSPISGHRSVSWYQQTPGQGLQFLFEYFSETQRNKGNFPGRFSGRQFSNSRSEMNVSTLELGDSALYLCASSFGGSVQETQYFGPGTRLLVL.

The chain couples TRBV7-9 to TRBJ2-7; perhaps D is TRBD1 or TRBD2 (5 bases each). The germline V gene has CDR1 SEHNR and CDR2 FQNEAQ (reference sequence). There are 12 residues in the CDR3. Trimming shortened V by 5 bases and J by 5 bases, and 10 bases separated the two germline ends. CDR3 residues: CASSAQEDEQYF. The CDR3 region has the DNA TGTGCCAGCAGCGCACAGGAGGACGAGCAGTACTTC.

V is TRBV19 and J is TRBJ2-4; D not resolved. This CDR3 contains 11 residues. The germline CDR1 and CDR2 sequences are LNHDA and SQIVND (reference sequence). Between the trimmed V and J ends, which lost 7 bases and 5 bases, there was a span of 6 bases. The CDR3 nucleotides are TGTGCCAGTACTGCGGAAAACATTCAGTACTTC. Translation: CASTAENIQYF.

The rearrangement links TRBV28 to TRBJ1-2; TRBD1 is a possible D gene (6 bases). CDR3 size: 14 residues. Trimming cost V 6 bases and J 4 bases, with 15 bases left between them. Germline assignment: CDR1 MDHEN and CDR2 SYDVKM. This chain's CDR3 is CASRTPQGPYGYTF. The CDR3 DNA follows: TGTGCCAGCAGGACACCACAGGGTCCCTATGGCTACACCTTC.

The chain employs TRBV6-5 and TRBJ2-5, with D hard to call. Germline-derived CDR1 and CDR2 are MNHEY and SVGAGI. The CDR3 runs 15 residues. V was cut by 6 bases and J by 2 bases, with 16 bases left in between. The CDR3 here is CASRINYRAQETQYF. For the CDR3, the DNA is TGTGCCAGCAGGATAAATTACCGGGCACAAGAGACCCAGTACTTC.

In this sample, this clone turned up once. The chain has TRBV7-6 and TRBJ2-5, with 10 bases fitting TRBD2. The junction had 13 bases not matched to a gene; V was cut back by 0 bases and J by 6 bases. Germline CDR1 and CDR2: SGHVS and FNYEAQ. This CDR3 has 18 residues. CDR3 region: CASSLAQWASGSVQTQYF. In nucleotides, the CDR3 is TGTGCCAGCAGCTTAGCGCAATGGGCTAGCGGGAGTGTACAGACCCAGTACTTC.

This clone appeared a few times. This sequence joins TRBV13 and TRBJ1-1; D possibly corresponds to TRBD1 (6 bases). The ends were cut back, 5 bases at V and 4 bases at J, with 20 bases in the middle. The CDR3 has 16 residues. CDR1 is PRHDT and CDR2 is FYEKMQ in the germline V gene (reference sequence). In DNA, the CDR3 is TGTGCCAGCAGCGGAACAGGGTCTGTCGGGTCCACTGAAGCTTTCTTT. It codes for CASSGTGSVGSTEAFF. Full variable domain (outside the CDR3, taken from reference TRBV13 and TRBJ1-1): AAGVIQSPRHLIKEKRETATLKCYPIPRHDTVYWYQQGPGQDPQFLISFYEKMQSDKGSIPDRFSAQQFSDYHSELNMSSLELGDSALYFCASSGTGSVGSTEAFFGQGTRLTVV.

The chain recombines TRBV6-5 with TRBJ1-2, with D possibly TRBD1 on 5 matching bases. The V end lost 6 bases, the J end lost 7 bases, and 9 bases lay between the germline ends. The V gene's germline CDR1 is MNHEY and CDR2 SVGAGI. The CDR3 totals 11 residues. In nucleotides, the CDR3 is TGTGCCAGCAGGTACGGGGGTGGCTACACCTTC. Protein sequence: CASRYGGGYTF.

V is TRBV2 and J is TRBJ2-7; weak D call: TRBD1 (5 bases). The germline V gene encodes CDR1 SNHLY and CDR2 FYNNEI. V was pared by 6 bases and J by 3 bases, with 12 bases between. CDR3 length: 13 amino acids. DNA for the CDR3: TGTGCCAGCAGGCAGGGTAGACTCTACGAGCAGTACTTC. Encoded protein: CASRQGRLYEQYF.

This clone was detected only once. The gene calls are TRBV19 and TRBJ1-5, with D perhaps TRBD1 (6 bases). Trimming shortened V by 4 bases and J by 0 bases, and 16 bases separated the two germline ends. From germline, CDR1 is LNHDA and CDR2 SQIVND (reference sequence). There are 17 residues in the CDR3. The CDR3 reads CASSRRGGSYSNQPQHF. CDR3 coding DNA: TGTGCCAGTAGTAGACGCGGGGGCTCCTATAGCAATCAGCCCCAGCATTTT.

The genes are TRBV20-1 and TRBJ1-2; no firm D call. Trimming removed 2 bases from V and 6 bases from J, with 4 bases in between. This CDR3 region has 10 residues. Germline CDR1 and CDR2: DFQATT and SNEGSKA (reference sequence). The chain's CDR3 is CSARNDGYTF. In nucleotides, the CDR3 is TGCAGTGCTAGAAACGATGGCTACACCTTC.

V and J are TRBV7-9 and TRBJ2-1; D possibly corresponds to TRBD1 (5 bases). The CDR3 loop spans 15 amino acids. Germline-derived CDR1 and CDR2 are SEHNR and FQNEAQ (reference sequence). Trimming removed 5 bases at V and 5 bases at J, with 16 bases between. The CDR3 region has the DNA TGTGCCAGCAGCCAGGGTGGGTATCCCGACAATGAGCAGTTCTTC. Translated, it gives CASSQGGYPDNEQFF.

The chain couples TRBV5-4 to TRBJ2-1; D not certain. Germline CDR1 is SGHNT and CDR2 is YYREEE (reference sequence). With 4 bases removed from V and 7 bases from J, the gap between germline ends came to 9 bases. The CDR3 contains 12 residues. CDR3 protein: CASSVYGNEQFF. The CDR3 DNA reads as TGTGCCAGCAGCGTATACGGGAATGAGCAGTTCTTC.

This chain joins TRBV11-2 and TRBJ1-1, with 9 bases matching TRBD1. Germline CDR1 and CDR2: SGHAT and FQNNGV. The V segment lost 4 bases and the J segment 3 bases; nucleotides outside the gene matches: 9. The CDR3 is made up of 16 amino acids. This CDR3 reads CASSYHSGTGYTEAFF. Here the CDR3 DNA reads TGTGCCAGCAGCTACCACTCCGGGACAGGGTACACTGAAGCTTTCTTT.

This chain links TRBV10-3 with TRBJ2-5, with D perhaps TRBD2 (5 bases). With the DNA end fitting TRBJ2-7 better, the J assignment may be wrong. Per the germline V gene, CDR1 is ENHRY and CDR2 is SYGVKD. The CDR3 is 10 residues long. The CDR3 sequence is CATGDYEQYF. The CDR3 coding sequence is TGTGCCACCGGGGACTACGAGCAGTACTTC.